This TCR beta chain emerged from a study of STAT3 mutations in large granular lymphocyte leukemia. Overall study results and limits: Some patients had persisting codominant clonotypes that could mask small clones. TCR clonotype switching after therapy occurred in about 30% of the 18 patients. At least one immunodominant TCR beta clonotype appeared in every T-cell large granular lymphocyte leukemia patient.

This clone is hyperexpanded within its sample. Its matching antigen is unknown. Per the germline V gene, CDR1 is LNHDA and CDR2 is SQIVND (reference sequence). Trimming left V 3 bases short and J 5 bases short, with 8 bases between. This CDR3 spans 13 amino acids. Produced via immunoSEQ multiplex PCR; TCRdb's table is partial and in-frame only. The table includes around 3,100 clones, roughly 68% detected once. This TCR came from a woman aged 35 to 49 with T-cell large granular lymphocyte leukemia. Some clones in this sample may be carry-over from other donors' samples. The specimen was peripheral blood mononuclear cells. The chain links TRBV19 to TRBJ2-1, with D perhaps matching TRBD2 (5 bases). CDR3 sequence (DNA): TGTGCCAGTAGTATCAGCGGAAACAATGAGCAGTTCTTC. It codes for CASSISGNNEQFF.